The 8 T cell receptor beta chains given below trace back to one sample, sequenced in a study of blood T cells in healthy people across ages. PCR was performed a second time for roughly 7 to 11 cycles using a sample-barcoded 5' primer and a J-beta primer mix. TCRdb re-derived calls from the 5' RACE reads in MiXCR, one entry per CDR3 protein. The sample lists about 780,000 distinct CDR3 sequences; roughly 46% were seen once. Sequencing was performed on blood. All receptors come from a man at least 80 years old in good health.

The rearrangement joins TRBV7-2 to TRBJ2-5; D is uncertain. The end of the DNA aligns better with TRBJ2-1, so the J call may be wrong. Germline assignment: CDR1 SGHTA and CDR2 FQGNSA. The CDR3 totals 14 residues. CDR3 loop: CASSLAWHQETQFF. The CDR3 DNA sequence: TGTGCCAGCAGCTTAGCGTGGCACCAAGAGACCCAGTTCTTC.

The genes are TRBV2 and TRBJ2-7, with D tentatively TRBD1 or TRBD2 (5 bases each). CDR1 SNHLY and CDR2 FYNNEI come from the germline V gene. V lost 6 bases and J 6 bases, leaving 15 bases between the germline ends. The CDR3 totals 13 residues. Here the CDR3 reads CASSRDPPSEQYF. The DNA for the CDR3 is TGTGCCAGCAGCCGGGACCCGCCCTCCGAGCAGTACTTC.

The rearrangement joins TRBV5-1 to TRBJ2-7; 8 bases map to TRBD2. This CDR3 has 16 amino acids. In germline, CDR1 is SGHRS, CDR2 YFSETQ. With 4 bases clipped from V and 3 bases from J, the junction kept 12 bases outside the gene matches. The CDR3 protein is CASSPGGRGTLYEQYF. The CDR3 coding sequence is TGCGCCAGCAGCCCGGGGGGGCGCGGGACTCTCTACGAGCAGTACTTC.

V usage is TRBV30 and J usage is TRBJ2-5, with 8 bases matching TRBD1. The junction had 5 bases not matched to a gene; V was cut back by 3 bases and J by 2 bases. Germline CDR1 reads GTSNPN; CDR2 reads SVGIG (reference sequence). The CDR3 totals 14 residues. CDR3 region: CAWSPGQGQETQYF. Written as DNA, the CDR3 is TGTGCCTGGAGCCCTGGACAGGGTCAAGAGACCCAGTACTTC.

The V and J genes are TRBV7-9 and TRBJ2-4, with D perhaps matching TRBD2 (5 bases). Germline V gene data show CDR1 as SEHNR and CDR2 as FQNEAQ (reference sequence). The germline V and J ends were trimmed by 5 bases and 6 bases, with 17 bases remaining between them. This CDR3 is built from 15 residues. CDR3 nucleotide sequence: TGTGCCAGCAGCCCTTCGGATCCTGGAGGAAACATTCAGTACTTC. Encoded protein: CASSPSDPGGNIQYF.

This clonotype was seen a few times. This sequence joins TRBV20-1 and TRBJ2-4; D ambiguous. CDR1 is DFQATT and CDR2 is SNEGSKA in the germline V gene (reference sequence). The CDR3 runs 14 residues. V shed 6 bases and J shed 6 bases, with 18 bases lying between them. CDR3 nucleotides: TGCAGTGCCCGTACAATCCAGCCCAGAAACATTCAGTACTTC. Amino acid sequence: CSARTIQPRNIQYF.

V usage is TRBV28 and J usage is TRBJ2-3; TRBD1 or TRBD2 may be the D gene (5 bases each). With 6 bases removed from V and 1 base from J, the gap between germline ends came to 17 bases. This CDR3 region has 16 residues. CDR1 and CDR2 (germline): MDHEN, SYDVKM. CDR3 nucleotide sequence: TGTGCCAGCAGACAAACCGGGACGCGAGGCACAGATACGCAGTATTTT. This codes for CASRQTGTRGTDTQYF.

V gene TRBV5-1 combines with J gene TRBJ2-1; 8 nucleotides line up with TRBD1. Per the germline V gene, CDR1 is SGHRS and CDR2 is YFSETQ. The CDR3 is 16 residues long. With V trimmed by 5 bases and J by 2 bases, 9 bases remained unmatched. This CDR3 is CASSNGQGSPYNEQFF. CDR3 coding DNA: TGCGCCAGCAGTAATGGACAGGGCTCCCCCTACAATGAGCAGTTCTTC.